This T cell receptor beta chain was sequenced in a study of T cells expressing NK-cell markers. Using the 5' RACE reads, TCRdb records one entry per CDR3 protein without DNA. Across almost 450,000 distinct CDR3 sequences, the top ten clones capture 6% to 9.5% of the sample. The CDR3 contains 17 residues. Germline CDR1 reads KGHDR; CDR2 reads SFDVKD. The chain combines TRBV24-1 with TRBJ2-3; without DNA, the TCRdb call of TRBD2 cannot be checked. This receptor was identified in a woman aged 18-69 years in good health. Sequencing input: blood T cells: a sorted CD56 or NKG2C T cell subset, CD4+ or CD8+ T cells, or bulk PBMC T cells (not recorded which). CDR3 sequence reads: CATRATSGRVNTDTQYF.